This TCR beta chain came from a study of shared clonotypes between healthy human individuals. The data were produced by immunoSEQ multiplex PCR, yet TCRdb's version contains in-frame clones alone and is incomplete. The sample carries 2 million to 2.5 million clones, approximately 94% recorded once. The germline V gene encodes CDR1 MDHEN and CDR2 SYDVKM. The V end was cut by 9 bases, the J end by 2 bases, with 8 bases between. This CDR3 contains 13 residues. The gene calls are TRBV28 and TRBJ1-6; no firm D call. The TCR was taken from a man younger than 35 in good health. Sequences were obtained from naive CD4+ T cells sorted from blood. The subset denotes: CD45RA+ positively selected. The CDR3 sequence: CASLPPYNSPLHF. CDR3 bases: TGTGCCAGTCTCCCCCCCTATAATTCACCCCTCCACTTT.